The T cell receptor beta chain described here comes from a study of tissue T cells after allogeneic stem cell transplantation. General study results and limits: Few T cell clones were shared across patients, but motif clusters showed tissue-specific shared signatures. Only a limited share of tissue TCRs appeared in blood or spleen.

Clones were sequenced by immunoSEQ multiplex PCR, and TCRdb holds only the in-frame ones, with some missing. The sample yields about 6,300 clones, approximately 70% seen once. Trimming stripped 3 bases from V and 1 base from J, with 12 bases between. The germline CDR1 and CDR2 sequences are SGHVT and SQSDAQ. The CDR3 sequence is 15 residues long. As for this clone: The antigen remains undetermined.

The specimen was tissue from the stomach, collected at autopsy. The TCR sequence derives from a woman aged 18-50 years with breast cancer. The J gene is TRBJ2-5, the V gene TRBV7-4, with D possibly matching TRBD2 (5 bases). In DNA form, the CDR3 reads TGTGCCAGCAGCTTGAGGGCGGGCCGCCAAGAGACCCAGTACTTC. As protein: CASSLRAGRQETQYF.